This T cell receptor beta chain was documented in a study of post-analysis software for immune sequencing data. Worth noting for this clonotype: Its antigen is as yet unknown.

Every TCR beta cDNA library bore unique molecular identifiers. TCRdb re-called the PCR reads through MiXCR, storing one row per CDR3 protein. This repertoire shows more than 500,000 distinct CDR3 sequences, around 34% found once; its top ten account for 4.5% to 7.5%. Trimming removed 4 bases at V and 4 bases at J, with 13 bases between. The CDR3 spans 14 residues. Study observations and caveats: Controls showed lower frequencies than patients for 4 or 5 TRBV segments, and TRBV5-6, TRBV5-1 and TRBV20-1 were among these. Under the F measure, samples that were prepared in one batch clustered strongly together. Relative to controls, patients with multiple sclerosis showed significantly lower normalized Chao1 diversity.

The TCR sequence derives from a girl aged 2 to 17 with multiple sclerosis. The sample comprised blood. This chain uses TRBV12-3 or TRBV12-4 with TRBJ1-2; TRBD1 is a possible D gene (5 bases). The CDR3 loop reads CASSSSQGLYGYTF. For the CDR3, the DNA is TGTGCCAGCAGTTCTTCCCAGGGTCTCTATGGCTACACCTTC.